This entry features one TCR beta chain sequence. What it recognizes is unknown. PCR used 60 Vbeta primers and 13 Jbeta primers. Data came from immunoSEQ multiplex PCR; TCRdb stores just in-frame clones and leaves some out. The table shows some 150,000 clones, with roughly 82% occurring only once. The germline V and J ends were trimmed by 2 bases and 11 bases, with 13 bases remaining between them. The CDR3 covers 12 residues. Germline CDR1 reads SGHDT; CDR2 reads YYEEEE. The data were obtained in a study of cytomegalovirus exposure and HLA in healthy donors. Regarding the study as a whole: In a later analysis, an Asian-associated ancestry cluster reportedly showed fewer N-insertions than the approximately 640-donor mean. Later genetic work tied a missense DCLRE1C variant to beta-chain V and J trimming.

The sequence derives from a young man in good health and CMV-seropositive. Sequencing was done on a sample of PBMCs. The genes are TRBV5-6 and TRBJ1-1; the D is unclear. For the CDR3, the DNA is TGTGCCAGCAGCTTAAGACTGTGGTCGGCTTTCTTT. Protein product: CASSLRLWSAFF.